What follows is one TCR beta chain and its context. Its specificity is unknown. TCRdb passed the reads through MiXCR, listing each CDR3 protein once. The sample shows some 46,000 distinct CDR3 sequences, about 19% of them seen only once. These data are taken from a study of T cell repertoires in cytomegalovirus infection. Looking at the study overall: In the study, CMV epitopes included recently identified HLA-C-restricted and well-studied HLA-B-restricted ones. Matching HLA type and CMV infection were both indicated by public TCR beta signatures. Whole-study findings and limits: Cumulated frequencies of public TCR beta families served to identify carriers of CMV plus the relevant HLA.

This receptor was identified in a human donor in good health (CMV status not recorded). Some clones in this sample may be carry-over from other donors' samples. The starting material was CD8+ T cells from cultured PBMCs, obtained from culture after CMV antigen stimulation.

CDR3 sequence: CASSYHRADTQYF. CDR3 sequence (DNA): TGTGCCAGCAGTTACCATAGGGCAGATACGCAGTATTTT. The rearrangement uses TRBV6-5 and TRBJ2-3; D remains unclear. CDR3 length equals 13 residues. V lost 2 bases and J lost 4, with 7 bases in between. Germline CDR1 and CDR2: MNHEY and SVGAGI.